What follows is one TCR beta chain and its context. The data derive from a study of blood T cell repertoires in COVID-19. Looking at the study overall: Both acute and convalescent COVID-19 samples were obtained from the United States, Italy and Spain.

Only in-frame clones appear in the TCRdb table, and some are missing; sequencing was by immunoSEQ multiplex PCR. Here the sample spans about 230,000 clones, more than 75% being singletons. This CDR3 is built from 16 residues. V trimming: 2 bases; J trimming: 7 bases; junction bases outside the gene matches: 8. Germline CDR1 is LGHNA and CDR2 is YSLEER. The source of this sequence is a middle-aged man with COVID-19, enrolled during active disease. The sequenced material came from peripheral blood. The V call is TRBV4-3, the J call TRBJ1-6, with TRBD1 matching over 7 bases. This chain's CDR3 is CASSQSLTGKNSPLHF. CDR3 in DNA: TGCGCCAGCAGCCAATCCTTGACAGGGAAGAATTCACCCCTCCACTTT.